The 30 T cell receptor beta chains in this list originate from one sample, sequenced in a study of Graves' ophthalmopathy and Graves' hyperthyroidism. The sequenced template was RNA, covering the TCR beta CDR3 region. Investigators did first-round RT-PCR with HTBI primers, then second-round multiplex PCR. TCRdb ran MiXCR on the multiplex PCR reads and lists one entry per CDR3 protein. The sample has 650,000 to 900,000 distinct CDR3 sequences; 40% are singletons. Sequenced: peripheral blood. Receptor source: an adult man with Graves' ophthalmopathy.

Comment on this clonotype: Just one base apart from a much larger clone, this may be a read error. J is TRBJ2-7 and V is TRBV7-9, with D perhaps matching TRBD2 (6 bases). The CDR3 is 11 residues long. Per germline, CDR1 SEHNR and CDR2 FQNEAQ (reference sequence). The DNA for the CDR3 is TGTGCCAGCAGCTCGGACTACGGGCAGTACTTC. It specifies CASSSDYGQYF.

This clonotype was observed at least ten times. The V and J genes are TRBV15 and TRBJ1-2; D gene unclear. This CDR3 spans 14 amino acids. Germline CDR1 reads LNHNV; CDR2 reads YYDKDF (reference sequence). V was shortened by 0 bases and J by 2 bases, with 7 bases between the two germline ends. DNA of the CDR3: TGTGCCACCAGCAGAGACACAAGAAACTATGGCTACACCTTC. Its translation: CATSRDTRNYGYTF.

This clonotype showed up many times. The V and J genes are TRBV25-1 and TRBJ1-6, with 9 bases lining up with TRBD1. This CDR3 is built from 18 residues. Germline V CDR1 and CDR2: MGHDK, SYGVNS. J lost 0 bases, V lost 4 bases, and 7 bases had no gene match. CDR3 sequence: CASSGRTGESSYNSPLHF. CDR3 nucleotide sequence: TGTGCCAGCAGTGGAAGGACAGGGGAGAGCTCCTATAATTCACCCCTCCACTTT.

The chain has TRBV12-3 or TRBV12-4 and TRBJ1-1; D remains unclear. The CDR3 length is 14 residues. Trimming took off 0 bases at V and 4 bases at J, with 9 bases between the two ends. Written as DNA, the CDR3 is TGTGCCAGCAGTTTAGCGGGTAAAACCACTGAAGCTTTCTTT. This gives the protein CASSLAGKTTEAFF.

This clonotype was recorded a few times. V gene TRBV6-6 combines with J gene TRBJ1-2; a possible D gene is TRBD1 (5 bases). The CDR3 is 13 amino acids. Germline CDR1 reads MNHNY; CDR2 reads SVGAGI (reference sequence). Between the trimmed V and J ends, which lost 5 bases and 6 bases, there was a span of 13 bases. The CDR3: CASSIIGVHGYTF. CDR3 sequence (DNA): TGTGCCAGCAGTATCATAGGGGTCCATGGCTACACCTTC.

The CDR3 sequence: CASRDLGGRPYEQYF. Here the CDR3 DNA reads TGTGCCAGCAGGGATCTTGGGGGGCGCCCCTACGAGCAGTACTTC. The chain carries TRBV2 and TRBJ2-7, with D possibly called TRBD1 or TRBD2 (6 bases each). Germline V lookup: CDR1 SNHLY, CDR2 FYNNEI. The CDR3 extends over 15 amino acids. The germline V and J ends were trimmed by 6 bases and 2 bases, with 17 bases remaining between them.

The DNA for the CDR3 is TGCAGTGCTAGACCCTTCGTACGGGACAGGGCCACTGAAGCTTTCTTT. Its protein product is CSARPFVRDRATEAFF. The V gene is TRBV20-1, the J gene TRBJ1-1; 9 nucleotides line up with TRBD1. Trimming cost V 2 bases and J 4 bases; bases outside gene matches: 11. This CDR3 has 16 residues. Germline CDR1 is DFQATT and CDR2 is SNEGSKA (reference sequence).

The chain is built from TRBV7-2 and TRBJ2-2; 8 bases match TRBD2. With V trimmed by 1 base and J by 4 bases, 5 bases remained unmatched. This CDR3 region has 16 residues. Germline V CDR1 and CDR2: SGHTA, FQGNSA. CDR3 in DNA: TGTGCCAGCAGCTTAGAGTCCGGGAGGGCCACCGGGGAGCTGTTTTTT. Amino acid sequence: CASSLESGRATGELFF.

The rearrangement uses TRBV12-3 or TRBV12-4 and TRBJ2-7, with 9 bases aligning to TRBD1. CDR3 length: 15 residues. The V and J ends lost 4 bases and 5 bases, in that order; junction bases with no gene match: 9. The CDR3 reads CASSYSPDRGDEQYF. The CDR3 DNA reads as TGTGCCAGCAGTTACTCGCCGGACAGGGGCGACGAGCAGTACTTC.

This clonotype was seen many times. The gene calls are TRBV2 and TRBJ1-2; D is unresolved. The V end was cut by 4 bases, the J end by 3 bases, with 3 bases between. CDR3 length equals 11 residues. The V gene's germline CDR1 is SNHLY and CDR2 FYNNEI. As DNA, the CDR3 is TGTGCCAGCAGTGTTTACTATGGCTACACCTTC. This translates into CASSVYYGYTF.

This clonotype showed up many times. This rearrangement joins TRBV7-2 to TRBJ1-2, with D hard to call. Germline V lookup: CDR1 SGHTA, CDR2 FQGNSA. V shed 3 bases and J shed 4 bases, with 9 bases lying between them. This CDR3 comprises 13 residues. CDR3: CASSFDTIYGYTF. The CDR3 DNA sequence: TGTGCCAGCAGCTTCGATACGATCTATGGCTACACCTTC.

This clonotype was recorded a few times. The V and J genes are TRBV10-3 and TRBJ2-2; 10 bases align to TRBD2. Trimming at V came to 4 bases and at J to 4 bases, leaving 6 bases not matched to a gene. Per the germline V gene, CDR1 is ENHRY and CDR2 is SYGVKD. The CDR3 sequence is 16 residues long. The DNA for the CDR3 is TGTGCCATCAGTGTTTCTAGCGGGGGAATCACCGGGGAGCTGTTTTTT. This gives the protein CAISVSSGGITGELFF.

This CDR3 reads CASRWTSGTDTQYF. The DNA of the CDR3 is TGTGCCAGCAGGTGGACTAGCGGCACAGATACGCAGTATTTT. This chain connects TRBV2 to TRBJ2-3; TRBD2 matches 9 bases. Germline CDR1 reads SNHLY; CDR2 reads FYNNEI. The CDR3 covers 14 residues. V lost 6 bases and J lost 1; bases outside the gene matches: 2.

This clonotype turned up a few times. The rearrangement links TRBV2 to TRBJ1-4, with 8 nucleotides matching TRBD1. The length of the CDR3 is 17 residues. The junction had 11 bases not matched to a gene; V was cut back by 0 bases and J by 8 bases. CDR1 is SNHLY and CDR2 is FYNNEI in the germline V gene. The CDR3 nucleotides read TGTGCCAGCAGTGAAGCGACCTGGACAGGGAGTAACGAAAAACTGTTTTTT. Protein: CASSEATWTGSNEKLFF.

This clonotype has ten or more counts. The chain couples TRBV20-1 to TRBJ1-2; no firm D call. The length of the CDR3 is 12 residues. Germline V gene data show CDR1 as DFQATT and CDR2 as SNEGSKA (reference sequence). V lost 4 bases and J lost 0, with 6 bases in between. The CDR3 protein is CSATTANYGYTF. The CDR3 nucleotides are TGCAGTGCTACAACAGCTAACTATGGCTACACCTTC.

This clonotype was detected only once. This chain joins TRBV20-1 and TRBJ2-5; the match to TRBD2 covers 9 bases. The CDR3 is 15 amino acids. J lost 4 bases, V lost 7 bases, and 13 bases had no gene match. Germline assignment: CDR1 DFQATT and CDR2 SNEGSKA (reference sequence). The CDR3 DNA sequence: TGCAGTGTCGAATCTTCCGGGACTAGCTCAGAGACCCAGTACTTC. It is translated as CSVESSGTSSETQYF.

This clonotype was observed many times. The J gene is TRBJ2-5, the V gene TRBV29-1; D is perhaps TRBD2 (6 bases). Germline V gives CDR1 SQVTM, CDR2 ANQGSEA. The V end was cut by 3 bases, the J end by 3 bases, with 14 bases between. The CDR3 consists of 14 residues. The CDR3 loop is CSVDGRDNKETQYF. The CDR3 bases are TGCAGCGTTGATGGGCGGGATAACAAAGAGACCCAGTACTTC.

The table lists this clonotype with many counts. The gene calls are TRBV19 and TRBJ1-1; no reliable D call. The CDR3 is made up of 11 amino acids. Deletions cut 6 bases from V and 3 bases from J, with 5 bases between. Germline CDR1 is LNHDA and CDR2 is SQIVND (reference sequence). This CDR3 reads CASRADTEAFF. The CDR3 DNA sequence: TGTGCCAGTAGGGCGGACACTGAAGCTTTCTTT.

This sequence joins TRBV29-1 and TRBJ2-5; TRBD1 matches 9 bases. The CDR3 contains 12 residues. J lost 7 bases, V lost 6 bases, and 6 bases had no gene match. CDR1 and CDR2 (germline): SQVTM, ANQGSEA. For the CDR3, the DNA is TGCAGCGTCCACAGGGGGCTTGGGACCCAGTACTTC. This translates into CSVHRGLGTQYF. The complete variable domain, with remaining parts taken from reference TRBV29-1 and TRBJ2-5, reads SAVISQKPSRDICQRGTSLTIQCQVDSQVTMMFWYRQQPGQSLTLIATANQGSEATYESGFVIDKFPISRPNLTFSTLTVSNMSPEDSSIYLCSVHRGLGTQYFGPGTRLLVL.

In its sample, this clonotype was seen a few times. V gene TRBV7-9 combines with J gene TRBJ2-7; no clear D. Germline-derived CDR1 and CDR2 are SEHNR and FQNEAQ (reference sequence). There are 12 residues in the CDR3. V lost 1 base and J 9 bases, leaving 10 bases between the germline ends. CDR3 bases: TGTGCCAGCAGCTTAGACGGGTTGGGGCAGTACTTC. Amino acid sequence: CASSLDGLGQYF.

This clonotype was detected many times. The CDR3 reads CSAPGQTTYEQYF. The DNA for the CDR3 is TGCAGTGCGCCGGGACAGACCACCTACGAGCAGTACTTC. The chain uses TRBV20-1 and TRBJ2-7, with 7 bases identical to TRBD1. Germline V lookup: CDR1 DFQATT, CDR2 SNEGSKA (reference sequence). The V segment lost 6 bases and the J segment 2 bases; nucleotides outside the gene matches: 7. This CDR3 contains 13 residues.

As concerns this clonotype: A much larger clonotype is one base distant, so this may be a read error. The chain links TRBV10-2 to TRBJ2-2, with a tentative D call TRBD2 (6 bases). This CDR3 spans 15 amino acids. With 0 bases removed from V and 4 bases from J, the gap between germline ends came to 9 bases. The germline V gene encodes CDR1 WSHSY and CDR2 SAAADI. The CDR3 nucleotides are TGCGCCAGCAGTGAGTCGGGGGACTGCACCGGGGAGCTGTTTTTT. Translating gives CASSESGDCTGELFF.

This chain links TRBV19 with TRBJ1-4; D is perhaps TRBD1 (6 bases). Germline V CDR1 and CDR2: LNHDA, SQIVND (reference sequence). V gave up 3 bases and J gave up 7 bases, with 15 bases separating them. This CDR3 contains 15 residues. The CDR3 region has the DNA TGTGCCAGTAGTATGGGCCAGGGGAGGGGTGAAAAACTGTTTTTT. Translated: CASSMGQGRGEKLFF. The full variable domain, rest sourced from reference TRBV19 and TRBJ1-4, is DGGITQSPKYLFRKEGQNVTLSCEQNLNHDAMYWYRQDPGQGLRLIYYSQIVNDFQKGDIAEGYSVSREKKESFPLTVTSAQKNPTAFYLCASSMGQGRGEKLFFGSGTQLSVL.

This chain links TRBV6-5 with TRBJ2-6; weak D call: TRBD1 (6 bases). Trimming removed 8 bases from V and 0 bases from J, with 14 bases in between. Germline CDR1 and CDR2: MNHEY and SVGAGI. The CDR3 has 16 amino acids. Here the CDR3 reads CASGRDKSSGANVLTF. The CDR3 coding sequence is TGTGCCAGCGGCCGGGACAAGAGCTCTGGGGCCAACGTCCTGACTTTC.

The rearrangement links TRBV29-1 to TRBJ2-6; perhaps TRBD2 as D (6 bases). The CDR3 sequence is 14 residues long. Germline CDR1 reads SQVTM; CDR2 reads ANQGSEA. The V end lost 6 bases, the J end lost 4 bases, and 13 bases lay between the germline ends. The CDR3 reads CSVEISGGANVLTF. In DNA, the CDR3 is TGCAGCGTGGAGATAAGCGGGGGGGCCAACGTCCTGACTTTC.

The rearrangement uses TRBV29-1 and TRBJ1-5; 10 bases are a match to TRBD1. V shed 6 bases, J shed 5 bases, and the junction held 7 bases outside the gene matches. The CDR3 is 14 residues long. CDR1 and CDR2 (germline): SQVTM, ANQGSEA. The CDR3: CSVGYGTGDQPQHF. CDR3 DNA: TGCAGCGTGGGCTACGGGACAGGGGATCAGCCCCAGCATTTT.

The CDR3 here is CSASLAGGSMGETQYF. CDR3 nucleotides: TGCAGTGCTAGCCTAGCGGGAGGGAGTATGGGAGAGACCCAGTACTTC. The rearrangement links TRBV20-1 to TRBJ2-5, with 12 bases fitting TRBD2. CDR3 length: 16 residues. The J segment lost 4 bases and the V segment lost 3 bases, leaving 9 bases of the junction unmatched. From germline, CDR1 is DFQATT and CDR2 SNEGSKA (reference sequence).

There are a few counts of this clonotype. The J gene is TRBJ2-7, the V gene TRBV6-5; 7 bases fit TRBD1. Germline-derived CDR1 and CDR2 are MNHEY and SVGAGI. With 11 bases clipped from V and 3 bases from J, the junction kept 10 bases outside the gene matches. CDR3 size: 13 residues. This chain's CDR3 is CASLGTESYEQYF. The CDR3, as DNA: TGTGCCTCTCTCGGGACAGAGAGCTACGAGCAGTACTTC.

The J gene is TRBJ1-6, the V gene TRBV4-2; D is unclear. This CDR3 is 15 amino acids long. CDR1 and CDR2 from the germline V gene are LGHNA and YNFKEQ. The V and J ends lost 7 bases and 6 bases respectively, with 16 bases between them. This CDR3 is CASNSQDGSNSPLHF. As DNA, the CDR3 is TGTGCCAGCAACAGCCAAGATGGGAGTAATTCACCCCTCCACTTT.

This chain joins TRBV7-2 and TRBJ2-7; possibly TRBD2 for D (5 bases). CDR1 and CDR2 (germline): SGHTA, FQGNSA. V shed 3 bases and J shed 4 bases, with 16 bases lying between them. The CDR3 contains 15 residues. CDR3 sequence: CASSFEGWLRYEQYF. DNA of the CDR3: TGTGCCAGCAGCTTTGAGGGATGGTTAAGGTACGAGCAGTACTTC.